The source of this T cell receptor (beta chain) is a study of CXCR3-negative and CXCR3-positive naive CD8 T cells. Points from the study as a whole: CXCR3 levels fell partly with cryopreservation; most assays relied on fresh PBMCs. CXCR3-positive naive cells carried more hydrophobic TRB CDR3s than CXCR3-negative naive cells did. Memory CD8+ cells showed much lower diversity, while both naive subsets displayed comparably high diversity.

Sorting yielded triplicates of hundreds of thousands of cells for each CD8+ T cell subset. TRB cDNA was prepared as libraries by UMI-labeled 5' RACE. One entry per CDR3 protein, without DNA, is what TCRdb gives after re-calling the 5' RACE reads. There are 55,000 to 65,000 distinct CDR3 sequences in the sample, with around 0.5% held by the top ten. Germline CDR1 MNHEY, CDR2 SVGEGT. CDR3 length: 14 residues. With regard to this clonotype: The antigen is undetermined.

The clonotype was recovered from a human donor in good health. Some clones in this sample may be carry-over from other donors' samples. Material for sequencing was naive CXCR3+ CD8+ T cells from blood. Subset meaning: CD45RO-CCR7+CD27+CD95- naive CD8+ T cells expressing CXCR3 (TNR3+). V and J are TRBV6-2 or TRBV6-3 and TRBJ2-1; no DNA is available, so the TRBD1 call from TCRdb remains unchecked. CDR3 loop: CASRSPQGYNEQFF.